This passage covers 11 T cell receptor beta chains from one sample sequenced in a study of T-cell reconstitution after alpha-beta-depleted transplantation in children. A library of TCRbeta sequences, prepared with unique molecular identifiers, was generated. A single record per CDR3 protein comes from TCRdb applying MiXCR to the PCR reads. Here the sample spans some 500,000 distinct CDR3 sequences, approximately 16% being singletons. The sample consisted of PBMCs from the stem cell graft donor, taken from the stem cell graft. These receptors were taken from a human donor who donated a stem cell graft to a child with acute lymphoblastic leukemia.

This clonotype was recorded a few times. V is TRBV4-1 and J is TRBJ1-1; D is unclear. CDR3 size: 14 residues. Germline V gene lookup returns CDR1 MGHRA and CDR2 YSYEKL. V shed 2 bases and J shed 1 base, with 8 bases lying between them. CDR3 in amino acids: CASSQFTSNTEAFF. CDR3 DNA: TGCGCCAGCAGCCAATTCACCTCGAACACTGAAGCTTTCTTT.

The genes are TRBV25-1 and TRBJ2-1; tentatively, D is TRBD1 or TRBD2 (6 bases each). CDR3 length: 14 residues. Deletions cut 0 bases from V and 8 bases from J, with 11 bases between. Germline-derived CDR1 and CDR2 are MGHDK and SYGVNS. In DNA, the CDR3 is TGTGCCAGCAGTGAATATAACAGGGAGGATGAGCAGTTCTTC. Encoded protein: CASSEYNREDEQFF.

A few counts support this clonotype. The gene calls are TRBV7-6 and TRBJ2-4, with 7 positions matching TRBD1. V was pared by 6 bases and J by 5 bases, with 10 bases of the junction left unmatched. Germline V gene data show CDR1 as SGHVS and CDR2 as FNYEAQ. The CDR3 runs to 15 residues. The CDR3 is CASSVGGKGENIQYF. DNA for the CDR3: TGTGCCAGCAGTGTAGGGGGCAAAGGCGAAAACATTCAGTACTTC.

This clonotype was counted only a few times. V and J are TRBV3-1 and TRBJ2-7, with a possible D match to TRBD1 (6 bases). Germline V gives CDR1 LGHDT, CDR2 YNNKEL (reference sequence). The V end was cut by 0 bases, the J end by 3 bases, with 18 bases between. This CDR3 contains 17 residues. The CDR3: CASSQDGAGAGVYEQYF. The CDR3 DNA sequence: TGTGCCAGCAGCCAAGATGGTGCCGGGGCAGGGGTCTACGAGCAGTACTTC.

There are a few counts of this clonotype. The chain is built from TRBV20-1 and TRBJ2-3, with 9 bases that match TRBD2. CDR3 length: 14 residues. Germline loops: CDR1 DFQATT, CDR2 SNEGSKA (reference sequence). The ends lost 7 bases at V and 5 bases at J; junction bases unmatched: 10. The CDR3 sequence is CSVKGGRAKDTQYF. DNA of the CDR3: TGCAGTGTAAAGGGCGGGAGGGCCAAAGATACGCAGTATTTT.

This clonotype has a handful of counts. The rearrangement joins TRBV4-1 to TRBJ2-7; 11 bases are a match to TRBD2. V shed 0 bases, J shed 4 bases, and the junction held 2 bases outside the gene matches. The CDR3 totals 15 residues. Germline-derived CDR1 and CDR2 are MGHRA and YSYEKL. This chain's CDR3 is CASSQEASGRYEQYF. In nucleotides, the CDR3 is TGCGCCAGCAGCCAAGAAGCTAGCGGGAGGTACGAGCAGTACTTC.

The table lists this clonotype with a few counts. V is TRBV5-1 and J is TRBJ2-2; D is undetermined. Trimming took off 0 bases at V and 10 bases at J, with 13 bases between the two ends. The CDR3 sequence is 14 residues long. Germline V CDR1 and CDR2: SGHRS, YFSETQ. This CDR3 is CASSLVTSTQELFF. The DNA of the CDR3 is TGCGCCAGCAGCTTGGTAACGAGCACCCAGGAGCTGTTTTTT.

The V gene is TRBV15, the J gene TRBJ2-2, with 9 bases lining up with TRBD2. Unmatched junction bases numbered 10, after V lost 3 bases and J lost 11 bases. The length of the CDR3 is 15 residues. Germline loops: CDR1 LNHNV, CDR2 YYDKDF (reference sequence). The chain's CDR3 is CATSSGTSPQEELFF. CDR3 DNA sequence: TGTGCCACCAGCAGCGGGACTAGCCCCCAAGAAGAGCTGTTTTTT.

V usage is TRBV12-3 or TRBV12-4 and J usage is TRBJ1-1, with a tentative D call TRBD1 (6 bases). The CDR3 length is 14 residues. With 5 bases removed from V and 3 bases from J, the gap between germline ends came to 13 bases. The CDR3, as DNA: TGTGCCAGCAGTGCGGACAGCCTACACACTGAAGCTTTCTTT. Protein sequence: CASSADSLHTEAFF.

The V gene is TRBV4-2, the J gene TRBJ2-5; 8 nucleotides line up with TRBD2. This CDR3 is 15 amino acids long. Per germline, CDR1 LGHNA and CDR2 YNFKEQ. V lost 3 bases and J lost 3; bases outside the gene matches: 6. The CDR3 region is CASSHLGLAEETQYF. The CDR3 nucleotides are TGTGCCAGCAGCCACCTAGGACTAGCCGAAGAGACCCAGTACTTC.

The chain carries TRBV20-1 and TRBJ2-7, with D uncertain. Trimming left V 0 bases short and J 1 base short, with 28 bases between. The CDR3 runs to 20 residues. Germline CDR1 reads DFQATT; CDR2 reads SNEGSKA (reference sequence). CDR3 sequence: CSARDLRAVLGFPKSYEQYF. As DNA, the CDR3 is TGCAGTGCTAGAGATCTCCGTGCTGTCCTCGGTTTCCCAAAATCCTACGAGCAGTACTTC.